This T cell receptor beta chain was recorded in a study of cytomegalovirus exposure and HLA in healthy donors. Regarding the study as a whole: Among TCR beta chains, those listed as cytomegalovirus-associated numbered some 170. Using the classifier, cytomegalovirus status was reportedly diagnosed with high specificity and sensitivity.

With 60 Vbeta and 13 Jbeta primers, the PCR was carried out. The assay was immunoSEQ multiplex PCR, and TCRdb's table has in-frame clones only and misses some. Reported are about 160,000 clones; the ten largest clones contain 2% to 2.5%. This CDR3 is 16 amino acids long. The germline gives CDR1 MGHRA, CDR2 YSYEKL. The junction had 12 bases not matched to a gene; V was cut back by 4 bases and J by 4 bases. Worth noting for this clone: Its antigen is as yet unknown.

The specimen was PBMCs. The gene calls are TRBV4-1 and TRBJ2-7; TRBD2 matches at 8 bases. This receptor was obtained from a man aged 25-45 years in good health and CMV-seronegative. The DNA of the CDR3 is TGCGCCAGCAGCCTATATAATGCGGGGGGTTCTTACGAGCAGTACTTC. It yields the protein CASSLYNAGGSYEQYF.